The 28 T cell receptor beta chains below were found in one sample sequenced in a study of shared clonotypes between healthy human individuals. Here immunoSEQ multiplex PCR was the method, and the copy in TCRdb shows in-frame clones only, minus some. The table has approximately 640,000 clones, about 90% seen once; the top ten hold 34%. The specimen sequenced was memory CD8+ T cells from PBMCs. Subset: CD45RO+ cells pooled with CCR7-negative TemRA cells. Receptors originate from a young man in good health. Some clones in this sample may be carry-over from other donors' samples.

This clone was counted a few times. The chain is built from TRBV25-1 and TRBJ1-1; D unresolved. Deletions cut 4 bases from V and 3 bases from J, with 12 bases between. This CDR3 has 14 residues. Germline CDR1 is MGHDK and CDR2 is SYGVNS. The CDR3 loop reads CASSVMGRDTEAFF. The CDR3 DNA follows: TGTGCCAGCAGTGTCATGGGTCGGGACACTGAAGCTTTCTTT.

V gene TRBV5-5 combines with J gene TRBJ2-1; 8 bases align to TRBD1. Germline CDR1 and CDR2: SGHKS and YYEKEE (reference sequence). The CDR3 loop spans 11 amino acids. Germline trimming cut 4 bases from V and 15 bases from J; bases unmatched to any gene: 6. The CDR3 spells CASSQDRAGFF. CDR3 nucleotides: TGTGCCAGCAGCCAGGACAGGGCAGGGTTCTTC.

The chain links TRBV4-1 to TRBJ2-1; 9 bases agree with TRBD2. The V and J ends lost 3 bases and 7 bases, in that order; junction bases with no gene match: 10. CDR1 is MGHRA, CDR2 YSYEKL, per germline. The CDR3 totals 16 residues. Here the CDR3 DNA reads TGCGCCAGCAGCCATGAGGCGGGAGGGCATATTAATGAGCAGTTCTTC. Translation: CASSHEAGGHINEQFF.

A remark on this clone: Other DNA sequences from this sample encode an identical CDR3 as well. This chain joins TRBV4-3 and TRBJ2-4, with D hard to call. Germline loops: CDR1 LGHNA, CDR2 YSLEER. V shed 0 bases and J shed 4 bases, with 10 bases lying between them. This CDR3 has 15 amino acids. DNA for the CDR3: TGCGCCAGCAGCCAAGATTCAGGCCCAAAAAACATTCAGTACTTC. Translating gives CASSQDSGPKNIQYF.

This chain connects TRBV6-5 to TRBJ2-6; maybe TRBD2 (5 bases). Germline loops: CDR1 MNHEY, CDR2 SVGAGI. V shed 6 bases and J shed 0 bases, with 9 bases lying between them. This CDR3 contains 15 residues. This CDR3 is CASRDLSSGANVLTF. CDR3 nucleotides: TGTGCCAGCAGGGACTTAAGCTCTGGGGCCAACGTCCTGACTTTC.

Concerning this clone: Distinct nucleotide sequences in the sample also encode this CDR3. This chain uses TRBV9 with TRBJ2-1; D is perhaps TRBD1 (5 bases). Per the germline V gene, CDR1 is SGDLS and CDR2 is YYNGEE. V was trimmed by 0 bases and J by 5 bases, leaving 9 bases between them. The CDR3 totals 14 residues. DNA for the CDR3: TGTGCCAGCAGCGTAGGGGGCGGAAACAATGAGCAGTTCTTC. It specifies CASSVGGGNNEQFF. The variable domain in full, completed from reference TRBV9 and TRBJ2-1, reads DSGVTQTPKHLITATGQRVTLRCSPRSGDLSVYWYQQSLDQGLQFLIQYYNGEERAKGNILERFSAQQFPDLHSELNLSSLELGDSALYFCASSVGGGNNEQFFGPGTRLTVL.

The chain links TRBV28 to TRBJ2-1; D uncertain. V lost 3 bases, J lost 10 bases, and 10 bases lay in between. Germline CDR1 and CDR2: MDHEN and SYDVKM. The CDR3 has 12 residues. CDR3 sequence reads: CASSLRFREQFF. The CDR3 bases are TGTGCCAGCAGTTTGCGCTTTCGGGAGCAGTTCTTC.

The chain uses TRBV5-6 and TRBJ2-1; TRBD1 is a possible D gene (6 bases). The germline V and J ends were trimmed by 1 base and 2 bases, with 19 bases remaining between them. CDR3 size: 18 residues. CDR1 is SGHDT and CDR2 is YYEEEE in the germline V gene. The CDR3 bases are TGTGCCAGCAGCTTGCCGCGTCGCGGACAGTCCGCCTACAATGAGCAGTTCTTC. Residues: CASSLPRRGQSAYNEQFF.

The chain recombines TRBV11-2 with TRBJ1-1; 7 bases are a match to TRBD1. There are 16 residues in the CDR3. The V and J ends lost 5 bases and 0 bases, in that order; junction bases with no gene match: 9. Germline V gene lookup returns CDR1 SGHAT and CDR2 FQNNGV. CDR3 in DNA: TGTGCCAGCAGCCCATACGGGACAGAGATGAACACTGAAGCTTTCTTT. Translation gives CASSPYGTEMNTEAFF.

As for this clone: Other DNA sequences in the same sample also yield this CDR3. CDR3 DNA: TGCGCCAGCAGCTTGAGCATGAACACTGAAGCTTTCTTT. Translating gives CASSLSMNTEAFF. The genes are TRBV5-1 and TRBJ1-1; no definite D call. The CDR3 is made up of 13 amino acids. Trimming removed 1 base from V and 0 bases from J, with 4 bases in between. Per germline, CDR1 SGHRS and CDR2 YFSETQ. Full variable domain (outside the CDR3, taken from reference TRBV5-1 and TRBJ1-1): KAGVTQTPRYLIKTRGQQVTLSCSPISGHRSVSWYQQTPGQGLQFLFEYFSETQRNKGNFPGRFSGRQFSNSRSEMNVSTLELGDSALYLCASSLSMNTEAFFGQGTRLTVV.

The genes are TRBV5-1 and TRBJ2-1; 10 bases fit TRBD2. This CDR3 has 17 residues. After removal of 1 base from V and 6 bases from J, the junction contained 10 bases not matched to a gene. Germline assignment: CDR1 SGHRS and CDR2 YFSETQ. The CDR3 nucleotides are TGCGCCAGCAGCTTGACCCTAGCGGGAGTATCAGGCAATGAGCAGTTCTTC. It translates to CASSLTLAGVSGNEQFF.

Concerning this clone: The same CDR3 also results from other DNA sequences found in this sample. J is TRBJ1-2 and V is TRBV12-1; TRBD1 is the table's D call and was not checked against the DNA. TRBV12-1 constitutes a pseudogene. The CDR3 spans 14 residues. CDR3 residues: CASSPRTGNYGYTF. CDR3 coding DNA: TGTGCTAGCAGCCCGAGGACAGGTAACTATGGCTACACCTTC.

For this clone: Within the sample, other DNA sequences also encode this same CDR3. The gene calls are TRBV27 and TRBJ2-7; D could derive from TRBD1 or TRBD2 (5 bases each). The CDR3 loop spans 14 amino acids. CDR1 is MNHEY, CDR2 SMNVEV, per germline (reference sequence). V was pared by 4 bases and J by 3 bases, with 13 bases between. CDR3 amino acids: CASSSLGTVYEQYF. DNA of the CDR3: TGTGCCAGCAGTTCCCTCGGGACCGTCTACGAGCAGTACTTC.

The chain combines TRBV28 with TRBJ2-7, with D tentatively TRBD2 (7 bases). Germline CDR1 MDHEN, CDR2 SYDVKM. Trimming stripped 2 bases from V and 0 bases from J, with 11 bases between. The CDR3 has 15 residues. The CDR3 reads CASSLRGGHSYEQYF. DNA of the CDR3: TGTGCCAGCAGTTTAAGGGGGGGTCACTCCTACGAGCAGTACTTC.

In its sample, this clone was seen once. V is TRBV14 and J is TRBJ2-7; 7 nucleotides agree with TRBD1. From germline, CDR1 is SGHDN and CDR2 FVKESK. The CDR3 loop spans 17 amino acids. The V and J ends lost 2 bases and 0 bases, in that order; junction bases with no gene match: 10. The CDR3 spells CASSQRRTGGSSYEQYF. In DNA, the CDR3 is TGTGCCAGCAGCCAAAGGCGGACAGGCGGTAGCTCCTACGAGCAGTACTTC.

The CDR3 here is CASSRDRGGELFF. The CDR3, as DNA: TGTGCCAGCAGCAGGGACAGGGGAGGAGAACTGTTTTTT. The rearrangement uses TRBV11-2 and TRBJ1-4, with 10 bases that match TRBD1. V trimming: 5 bases; J trimming: 12 bases; junction bases outside the gene matches: 6. CDR1 is SGHAT and CDR2 is FQNNGV in the germline V gene. CDR3 size: 13 residues.

The chain couples TRBV4-2 to TRBJ1-1, with a possible D match to TRBD1 (5 bases). V was shortened by 1 base and J by 8 bases, with 8 bases between the two germline ends. The CDR3 sequence is 12 residues long. Germline V CDR1 and CDR2: LGHNA, YNFKEQ. Written as DNA, the CDR3 is TGTGCCAGCAGCCAAGGGGCAGGGGAAGCTTTCTTT. Protein sequence: CASSQGAGEAFF.

The V and J genes are TRBV11-2 and TRBJ2-1; 7 bases line up with TRBD2. The CDR3 runs 16 residues. J was trimmed by 4 bases and V by 0 bases; bases with no gene match: 6. Germline V lookup: CDR1 SGHAT, CDR2 FQNNGV. CDR3 DNA sequence: TGTGCCAGCAGCTTAGATCTGGGGGAGGGGTACAATGAGCAGTTCTTC. Its protein is CASSLDLGEGYNEQFF.

The rearrangement links TRBV9 to TRBJ2-1; TRBD2 aligns across 7 bases. Germline V gene sequence: CDR1 SGDLS, CDR2 YYNGEE. The J segment lost 4 bases and the V segment lost 0 bases, leaving 13 bases of the junction unmatched. This CDR3 has 18 amino acids. The CDR3 bases are TGTGCCAGCAGCGTAGGAGCCTCAGCGAGCGGGGCTTACAATGAGCAGTTCTTC. Encoded protein: CASSVGASASGAYNEQFF.

The CDR3 reads CASSVASESTGELFF. The CDR3, as DNA: TGTGCCAGCAGTGTAGCTAGCGAGTCCACCGGGGAGCTGTTTTTT. The rearrangement joins TRBV2 to TRBJ2-2, with D maybe TRBD2 (6 bases). In germline, CDR1 is SNHLY, CDR2 FYNNEI. V was cut by 4 bases and J by 4 bases, with 13 bases left in between. The CDR3 covers 15 residues. The whole variable domain, filled in from reference TRBV2 and TRBJ2-2, reads EPEVTQTPSHQVTQMGQEVILRCVPISNHLYFYWYRQILGQKVEFLVSFYNNEISEKSEIFDDQFSVERPDGSNFTLKIRSTKLEDSAMYFCASSVASESTGELFFGEGSRLTVL.

On this clone: This sample also contains other DNA sequences that code for the same CDR3. The chain joins TRBV7-9 to TRBJ2-5; TRBD1 matches at 8 bases. The CDR3 contains 13 residues. Germline lookup yields CDR1 SEHNR and CDR2 FQNEAQ (reference sequence). The V and J ends lost 5 bases and 4 bases, in that order; junction bases with no gene match: 3. The CDR3 is CASSRDRGETQYF. The CDR3 bases are TGTGCCAGCAGCCGAGACAGGGGAGAGACCCAGTACTTC.

The V gene is TRBV10-1, the J gene TRBJ2-1; D is perhaps TRBD1 (8 bases). The CDR3 has 17 amino acids. CDR1 and CDR2 from the germline V gene are WNHNN and SYGVQD (reference sequence). V was shortened by 3 bases and J by 5 bases, with 20 bases between the two germline ends. The CDR3 DNA sequence: TGCGCCAGCAGTGATTCCCTGCGACAGGGGAGGGACAATGAGCAGTTCTTC. Its translation: CASSDSLRQGRDNEQFF.

The gene calls are TRBV19 and TRBJ1-1; 10 nucleotides line up with TRBD1. J lost 3 bases, V lost 3 bases, and 7 bases had no gene match. Per the germline V gene, CDR1 is LNHDA and CDR2 is SQIVND (reference sequence). This CDR3 spans 16 amino acids. The CDR3, as DNA: TGTGCCAGTAGTATGGTGGGGACAGGGGACGACACTGAAGCTTTCTTT. It codes for CASSMVGTGDDTEAFF.

The gene calls are TRBV28 and TRBJ2-2; no firm D call. V shed 3 bases and J shed 2 bases, with 7 bases lying between them. CDR1 and CDR2 (germline): MDHEN, SYDVKM. This CDR3 region has 14 residues. In nucleotides, the CDR3 is TGTGCCAGCAGTTTGCTCTTAAACACCGGGGAGCTGTTTTTT. Protein: CASSLLLNTGELFF.

The chain employs TRBV10-2 and TRBJ1-5, with 10 bases identical to TRBD1. With V trimmed by 8 bases and J by 1 base, 5 bases remained unmatched. Germline lookup yields CDR1 WSHSY and CDR2 SAAADI. This CDR3 has 15 amino acids. Here the CDR3 DNA reads TGCGCCAGCGGAGGGACAGGGGAGAGCAATCAGCCCCAGCATTTT. Translation: CASGGTGESNQPQHF.

J is TRBJ1-5 and V is TRBV27, with D possibly TRBD1 on 5 matching bases. The CDR3 spans 13 residues. Per the germline V gene, CDR1 is MNHEY and CDR2 is SMNVEV (reference sequence). The ends were cut back, 8 bases at V and 5 bases at J, with 13 bases in the middle. CDR3 DNA: TGTGCCAGCGGGACTTGGAGCGATCAGCCCCAGCATTTT. Translated, it gives CASGTWSDQPQHF.

This rearrangement joins TRBV28 to TRBJ1-1; no clear D. Germline V gives CDR1 MDHEN, CDR2 SYDVKM. The CDR3 spans 13 residues. V was clipped by 3 bases and J by 1 base, with 6 bases between them. The CDR3 is CASSFRQNTEAFF. Here the CDR3 DNA reads TGTGCCAGCAGTTTTAGGCAGAACACTGAAGCTTTCTTT.

The chain uses TRBV7-9 and TRBJ2-1; a possible D gene is TRBD1 (5 bases). This CDR3 region has 17 residues. V shed 4 bases and J shed 4 bases, with 20 bases lying between them. Germline V gives CDR1 SEHNR, CDR2 FQNEAQ (reference sequence). The CDR3: CASSSNILTDTYNEQFF. CDR3 DNA sequence: TGTGCCAGCAGCTCGAACATATTGACAGACACTTACAATGAGCAGTTCTTC.